The 31 T cell receptor beta chains reported below all come from one sample, sequenced in a study of blood T cell repertoires in COVID-19. Libraries were prepared by immunoSEQ multiplex PCR; TCRdb keeps only in-frame clonotypes and omits some of them. The sample consists of tens of thousands of clones, around 77% of them appearing once. Sequencing was done on a sample of peripheral blood. These receptors came from an older man with COVID-19, enrolled during active disease.

The chain recombines TRBV11-1 with TRBJ2-7; perhaps TRBD2 as D (6 bases). Germline CDR1 and CDR2: SGHAT and FQDESV (reference sequence). The CDR3 extends over 15 amino acids. With 4 bases removed from V and 4 bases from J, the gap between germline ends came to 17 bases. The CDR3 reads CASSSPGERDYEQYF. The CDR3, as DNA: TGTGCCAGCAGCTCACCGGGGGAAAGGGATTACGAGCAGTACTTC. Supplemented by reference TRBV11-1 and TRBJ2-7, the full variable domain reads EAEVAQSPRYKITEKSQAVAFWCDPISGHATLYWYRQILGQGPELLVQFQDESVVDDSQLPKDRFSAERLKGVDSTLKIQPAELGDSAMYLCASSSPGERDYEQYFGPGTRLTVT.

This clone was counted only a few times. V gene TRBV5-1 combines with J gene TRBJ1-6; D unresolved. The CDR3 sequence is 15 residues long. Germline V gene data show CDR1 as SGHRS and CDR2 as YFSETQ. Trimming left V 0 bases short and J 7 bases short, with 11 bases between. This CDR3 is CASSLESGPNSPLHF. CDR3 in DNA: TGCGCCAGCAGCTTGGAAAGTGGCCCCAATTCACCCCTCCACTTT.

A few counts support this clone. The V call is TRBV7-2, the J call TRBJ2-3, with 7 bases that match TRBD2. V was clipped by 6 bases and J by 4 bases; unmatched bases: 13. The CDR3 sequence is 16 residues long. Looked up from germline, CDR1 is SGHTA and CDR2 is FQGNSA. In nucleotides, the CDR3 is TGTGCCAGCAGGGTTGCTGGCGGGAGCGGTCCAGATACGCAGTATTTT. It yields the protein CASRVAGGSGPDTQYF.

J is TRBJ2-1 and V is TRBV10-3, with a possible D match to TRBD1 (6 bases). The CDR3 runs to 13 residues. V was pared by 7 bases and J by 5 bases, with 12 bases between. CDR1 is ENHRY, CDR2 SYGVKD, per germline. The CDR3: CAITQGPDNEQFF. The CDR3 region has the DNA TGTGCCATCACCCAGGGGCCCGACAATGAGCAGTTCTTC.

The V and J genes are TRBV7-2 and TRBJ2-1, with 7 bases fitting TRBD1. Germline CDR1 is SGHTA and CDR2 is FQGNSA. The trim removed 5 bases at V and 9 bases at J, leaving 10 bases unmatched. The CDR3 extends over 14 amino acids. The CDR3 reads CASSPRQGFSEQFF. The CDR3 DNA reads TGTGCCAGCAGCCCCAGACAGGGTTTTAGTGAGCAGTTCTTC.

This clone was seen once. The chain couples TRBV28 to TRBJ2-2; 11 bases align to TRBD2. The CDR3 extends over 17 amino acids. V shed 6 bases and J 2 bases; nucleotides not matched to a gene: 8. Per germline, CDR1 MDHEN and CDR2 SYDVKM. DNA for the CDR3: TGTGCCAGCAGCCTGACTAGCGGGATAAGCAACACCGGGGAGCTGTTTTTT. Amino acid sequence: CASSLTSGISNTGELFF.

The genes are TRBV9 and TRBJ1-5; TRBD1 might be the D (5 bases). CDR3 size: 16 residues. The V end was cut by 4 bases, the J end by 1 base, with 15 bases between. Germline V gene sequence: CDR1 SGDLS, CDR2 YYNGEE. The DNA for the CDR3 is TGTGCCAGCAGCCGCGGCGGGGACTTCAGCAATCAGCCCCAGCATTTT. Its translation is CASSRGGDFSNQPQHF.

V gene TRBV5-1 combines with J gene TRBJ1-6; no clear D gene. There are 15 residues in the CDR3. The ends were cut back, 0 bases at V and 14 bases at J, with 18 bases in the middle. Germline lookup yields CDR1 SGHRS and CDR2 YFSETQ. DNA of the CDR3: TGCGCCAGCAGCTTGGGGGATGCAGCGGCTCTGGCCCTCCACTTT. As protein: CASSLGDAAALALHF. Combining the CDR3 with reference TRBV5-1 and TRBJ1-6 gives the whole variable domain KAGVTQTPRYLIKTRGQQVTLSCSPISGHRSVSWYQQTPGQGLQFLFEYFSETQRNKGNFPGRFSGRQFSNSRSEMNVSTLELGDSALYLCASSLGDAAALALHFGNGTRLTVT.

This chain joins TRBV18 and TRBJ1-1, with 10 nucleotides matching TRBD1. Germline V gene data show CDR1 as KGHSH and CDR2 as LQKENI. This CDR3 has 15 amino acids. The ends lost 2 bases at V and 4 bases at J; junction bases unmatched: 4. CDR3 DNA sequence: TGTGCCAGCTCACCAACCGGGACAGGGGTCACTGAAGCTTTCTTT. Its protein product is CASSPTGTGVTEAFF.

The chain has TRBV19 and TRBJ1-5; a possible D gene is TRBD1 (6 bases). CDR1 is LNHDA, CDR2 SQIVND, per germline (reference sequence). V lost 4 bases to trimming and J lost 2 bases, with 12 bases between them. This CDR3 has 15 amino acids. The CDR3 loop reads CASSTQGYGNQPQHF. CDR3 sequence (DNA): TGTGCCAGTAGTACACAGGGTTACGGCAATCAGCCCCAGCATTTT.

The chain couples TRBV5-5 to TRBJ1-3, with 11 positions matching TRBD1. V lost 4 bases to trimming and J lost 3 bases; unmatched junction nucleotides: 9. The CDR3 has 17 residues. Germline assignment: CDR1 SGHKS and CDR2 YYEKEE (reference sequence). CDR3: CASSQDRGRNFGNTIYF. Here the CDR3 DNA reads TGTGCCAGCAGCCAGGACAGGGGGCGGAACTTTGGAAACACCATATATTTT. The whole variable domain, filled in from reference TRBV5-5 and TRBJ1-3, reads DAGVTQSPTHLIKTRGQQVTLRCSPISGHKSVSWYQQVLGQGPQFIFQYYEKEERGRGNFPDRFSARQFPNYSSELNVNALLLGDSALYLCASSQDRGRNFGNTIYFGEGSWLTVV.

This clone has a single count. The V gene is TRBV6-5, the J gene TRBJ2-7; possibly TRBD2 for D (6 bases). Germline V gene data show CDR1 as MNHEY and CDR2 as SVGAGI. Trimming shortened V by 6 bases and J by 0 bases, and 9 bases separated the two germline ends. The CDR3 has 13 amino acids. This CDR3 reads CASSLTSSYEQYF. The DNA for the CDR3 is TGTGCCAGCAGCCTGACTAGCTCCTACGAGCAGTACTTC.

This clone was found a few times. J is TRBJ1-4 and V is TRBV7-9; D remains unclear. Germline CDR1 and CDR2: SEHNR and FQNEAQ (reference sequence). This CDR3 is 15 amino acids long. Trimming left V 0 bases short and J 4 bases short, with 9 bases between. CDR3 in DNA: TGTGCCAGCAGCTTAGCCCGGTCCCTTAATGAAAAACTGTTTTTT. Translation gives CASSLARSLNEKLFF.

V is TRBV7-2 and J is TRBJ1-5; D call uncertain. Germline V gene data show CDR1 as SGHTA and CDR2 as FQGNSA. The CDR3 runs 15 residues. Between the trimmed V and J ends, which lost 1 base and 0 bases, there was a span of 7 bases. In DNA form, the CDR3 reads TGTGCCAGCAGCTTAGATCCAGATAGCAATCAGCCCCAGCATTTT. Amino acids: CASSLDPDSNQPQHF.

J is TRBJ1-1 and V is TRBV7-2; D may be TRBD1 (5 bases). The ends were cut back, 1 base at V and 1 base at J, with 13 bases in the middle. The V gene's germline CDR1 is SGHTA and CDR2 FQGNSA. The CDR3 contains 16 residues. The CDR3 DNA reads as TGTGCCAGCAGCTTAGGAGTCGGCAGGGCGAACACTGAAGCTTTCTTT. Its translation: CASSLGVGRANTEAFF.

The chain is built from TRBV4-2 and TRBJ2-7; possible D gene TRBD1, 6 bases. Germline V CDR1 and CDR2: LGHNA, YNFKEQ. Trimming shortened V by 0 bases and J by 2 bases, and 8 bases separated the two germline ends. This CDR3 has 14 amino acids. The CDR3: CASSQDWGPYEQYF. The CDR3 nucleotides read TGTGCCAGCAGCCAAGATTGGGGGCCCTACGAGCAGTACTTC.

The CDR3: CASSVGTSGTDTQYF. Here the CDR3 DNA reads TGTGCCAGCAGCGTCGGGACTAGCGGCACAGATACGCAGTATTTT. V is TRBV5-4 and J is TRBJ2-3; 10 bases line up with TRBD2. Trimming at V came to 4 bases and at J to 1 base, leaving 3 bases not matched to a gene. Germline-derived CDR1 and CDR2 are SGHNT and YYREEE (reference sequence). The CDR3 length is 15 residues. Full variable domain (rest looked up from reference TRBV5-4 and TRBJ2-3): ETGVTQSPTHLIKTRGQQVTLRCSSQSGHNTVSWYQQALGQGPQFIFQYYREEENGRGNFPPRFSGLQFPNYSSELNVNALELDDSALYLCASSVGTSGTDTQYFGPGTRLTVL.

This chain links TRBV2 with TRBJ1-2; TRBD1 matches at 10 bases. CDR3 length: 14 residues. V lost 10 bases to trimming and J lost 0 bases; unmatched junction nucleotides: 5. The germline CDR1 and CDR2 sequences are SNHLY and FYNNEI. CDR3 coding DNA: TGTGCCAAACGGACAGGGGGGCCTAACTATGGCTACACCTTC. Amino acids: CAKRTGGPNYGYTF.

The V call is TRBV4-3, the J call TRBJ1-5; D remains unclear. V lost 0 bases, J lost 5 bases, and 11 bases lay in between. The length of the CDR3 is 15 residues. Germline V gene sequence: CDR1 LGHNA, CDR2 YSLEER. Here the CDR3 reads CASSQDGNGHQPQHF. Written as DNA, the CDR3 is TGCGCCAGCAGCCAAGACGGGAATGGGCATCAGCCCCAGCATTTT.

This rearrangement joins TRBV19 to TRBJ2-2; weak D call: TRBD1 (6 bases). With 10 bases removed from V and 0 bases from J, the gap between germline ends came to 15 bases. Germline V gene data show CDR1 as LNHDA and CDR2 as SQIVND (reference sequence). The length of the CDR3 is 15 residues. The CDR3 loop is CATAGTTANTGELFF. The CDR3 coding sequence is TGTGCCACCGCCGGGACAACCGCGAACACCGGGGAGCTGTTTTTT.

The chain links TRBV11-3 to TRBJ2-7; 8 positions match TRBD1. CDR1 is SGHNT, CDR2 YENEEA, per germline. The CDR3 consists of 15 residues. J lost 0 bases, V lost 5 bases, and 6 bases had no gene match. CDR3 loop: CASSDRGPSSYEQYF. For the CDR3, the DNA is TGTGCCAGCAGCGACAGGGGCCCCAGCTCCTACGAGCAGTACTTC.

The chain is built from TRBV27 and TRBJ1-6; possibly TRBD1 for D (6 bases). The CDR3 is made up of 15 amino acids. The V gene lost 6 bases and the J gene lost 0 bases, with 9 bases spanning the gap. Germline V CDR1 and CDR2: MNHEY, SMNVEV (reference sequence). The DNA of the CDR3 is TGTGCCAGCAGCCCCAGGGGCTCCTATAATTCACCCCTCCACTTT. Its translation: CASSPRGSYNSPLHF.

This clone has more than one count but fewer than ten. The rearrangement uses TRBV4-2 and TRBJ1-3; TRBD1 matches 7 bases. Looked up from germline, CDR1 is LGHNA and CDR2 is YNFKEQ. The junction had 6 bases not matched to a gene; V was cut back by 4 bases and J by 0 bases. This CDR3 contains 16 residues. CDR3 nucleotide sequence: TGTGCCAGCAGCCGCGGAGGGACAGCCTCTGGAAACACCATATATTTT. It specifies CASSRGGTASGNTIYF.

The V call is TRBV19, the J call TRBJ1-5, with 7 bases aligning to TRBD1. The CDR3 is 15 amino acids. J was trimmed by 2 bases and V by 8 bases; bases with no gene match: 9. Germline CDR1 LNHDA, CDR2 SQIVND (reference sequence). The chain's CDR3 is CASAPTGLGNQPQHF. CDR3 bases: TGTGCCAGTGCCCCGACAGGGCTCGGCAATCAGCCCCAGCATTTT.

The CDR3 reads CASSLETHLVRELFF. The CDR3 DNA reads TGCGCCAGCAGCTTGGAGACTCATCTGGTGAGGGAGCTGTTTTTT. The genes are TRBV5-1 and TRBJ2-2, with D uncertain. Germline values: CDR1 SGHRS, CDR2 YFSETQ. V was trimmed by 0 bases and J by 9 bases, leaving 15 bases between them. The CDR3 has 15 amino acids.

V usage is TRBV7-2 and J usage is TRBJ2-1, with 11 positions matching TRBD2. The CDR3 extends over 17 amino acids. The V segment lost 5 bases and the J segment 6 bases; nucleotides outside the gene matches: 12. From germline, CDR1 is SGHTA and CDR2 FQGNSA. In nucleotides, the CDR3 is TGTGCCAGCAGCCTATGGGGTCTAGCGGGAGGTGGCAATGAGCAGTTCTTC. Translating gives CASSLWGLAGGGNEQFF.

The table lists this clone with a few counts. The gene calls are TRBV19 and TRBJ2-7; 11 bases line up with TRBD1. Germline V gives CDR1 LNHDA, CDR2 SQIVND (reference sequence). The CDR3 sequence is 15 residues long. The ends lost 3 bases at V and 5 bases at J; junction bases unmatched: 6. CDR3 DNA: TGTGCCAGTAGTATTCAAGGGACAGGGGGGAACGAGCAGTACTTC. It specifies CASSIQGTGGNEQYF.

V usage is TRBV6-6 and J usage is TRBJ2-7; D is perhaps TRBD2 (6 bases). V gave up 2 bases and J gave up 2 bases, with 10 bases separating them. The germline gives CDR1 MNHNY, CDR2 SVGAGI (reference sequence). This CDR3 comprises 14 residues. The CDR3 protein is CASSYGGGAYEQYF. In nucleotides, the CDR3 is TGTGCCAGCAGTTACGGTGGCGGGGCCTACGAGCAGTACTTC.

The CDR3: CASSLSGILQPQHF. CDR3 DNA: TGTGCCAGCAGTTTATCGGGAATTCTCCAGCCCCAGCATTTT. The V and J genes are TRBV28 and TRBJ1-5; D unresolved. This CDR3 contains 14 residues. Germline V gene data show CDR1 as MDHEN and CDR2 as SYDVKM. Trimming stripped 1 base from V and 7 bases from J, with 11 bases between. The complete variable domain, with remaining parts taken from reference TRBV28 and TRBJ1-5, reads DVKVTQSSRYLVKRTGEKVFLECVQDMDHENMFWYRQDPGLGLRLIYFSYDVKMKEKGDIPEGYSVSREKKERFSLILESASTNQTSMYLCASSLSGILQPQHFGDGTRLSIL.

V is TRBV28 and J is TRBJ2-3; D is ambiguous. Germline assignment: CDR1 MDHEN and CDR2 SYDVKM. V dropped 4 bases and J dropped 5 bases, with 7 bases sitting between them. The CDR3 runs 12 residues. CDR3 sequence reads: CASSSRRDTQYF. CDR3 bases: TGTGCCAGCAGTTCCCGCAGAGATACGCAGTATTTT.

This clone was recorded a few times. The genes are TRBV9 and TRBJ1-6, with D perhaps matching TRBD1 (5 bases). The CDR3 spans 16 residues. Germline CDR1 SGDLS, CDR2 YYNGEE. Trimming removed 0 bases from V and 6 bases from J, with 13 bases in between. The CDR3 DNA reads as TGTGCCAGCAGCGTAGATGTGGGGCGCGGTAATTCACCCCTCCACTTT. It translates to CASSVDVGRGNSPLHF.